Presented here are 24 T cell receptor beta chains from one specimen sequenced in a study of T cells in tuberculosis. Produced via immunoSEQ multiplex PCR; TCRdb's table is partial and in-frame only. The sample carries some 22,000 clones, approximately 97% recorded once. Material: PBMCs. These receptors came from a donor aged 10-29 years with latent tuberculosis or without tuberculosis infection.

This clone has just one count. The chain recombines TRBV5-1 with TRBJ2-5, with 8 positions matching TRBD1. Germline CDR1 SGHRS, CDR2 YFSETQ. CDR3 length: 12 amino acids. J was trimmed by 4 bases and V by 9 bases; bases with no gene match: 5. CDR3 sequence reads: CATTDRAETQYF. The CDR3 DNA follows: TGCGCCACCACGGACAGGGCAGAGACCCAGTACTTC.

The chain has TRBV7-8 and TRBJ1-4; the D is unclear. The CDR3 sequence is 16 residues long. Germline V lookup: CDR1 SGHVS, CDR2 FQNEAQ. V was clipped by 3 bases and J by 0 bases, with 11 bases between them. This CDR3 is CASSFFLPATNEKLFF. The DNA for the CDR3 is TGTGCCAGCAGCTTCTTTCTCCCAGCAACTAATGAAAAACTGTTTTTT.

CDR3 region: CASSPGVGFPYEQYF. CDR3 in DNA: TGTGCCAGCAGCCCGGGGGTGGGGTTCCCGTACGAGCAGTACTTC. This chain joins TRBV6-5 and TRBJ2-7; D may be TRBD2 (6 bases). Germline-derived CDR1 and CDR2 are MNHEY and SVGAGI. Trimming shortened V by 6 bases and J by 4 bases, and 19 bases separated the two germline ends. CDR3 length equals 15 residues.

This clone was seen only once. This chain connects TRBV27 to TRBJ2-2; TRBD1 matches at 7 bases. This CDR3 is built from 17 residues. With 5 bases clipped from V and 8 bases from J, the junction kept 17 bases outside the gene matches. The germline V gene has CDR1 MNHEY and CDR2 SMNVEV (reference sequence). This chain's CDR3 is CASSTPPPDRDRGELFF. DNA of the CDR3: TGTGCCAGCAGTACTCCACCTCCCGACAGGGATAGAGGGGAGCTGTTTTTT.

Here the CDR3 DNA reads TGTGCCAGCAGTGATTCCCCCTCGAGCGGGGTCCAAGAGACCCAGTACTTC. Its translation: CASSDSPSSGVQETQYF. The chain is built from TRBV2 and TRBJ2-5; 7 nucleotides match TRBD2. V dropped 3 bases and J dropped 1; count of bases not matched to a gene: 11. The CDR3 is 17 amino acids. CDR1 is SNHLY, CDR2 FYNNEI, per germline.

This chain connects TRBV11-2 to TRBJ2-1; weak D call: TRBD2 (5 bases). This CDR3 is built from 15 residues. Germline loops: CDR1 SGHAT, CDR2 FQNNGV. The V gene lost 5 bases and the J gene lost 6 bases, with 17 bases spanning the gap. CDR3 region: CASSKLGAVGNEQFF. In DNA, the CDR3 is TGTGCCAGCAGCAAATTGGGAGCAGTTGGCAATGAGCAGTTCTTC.

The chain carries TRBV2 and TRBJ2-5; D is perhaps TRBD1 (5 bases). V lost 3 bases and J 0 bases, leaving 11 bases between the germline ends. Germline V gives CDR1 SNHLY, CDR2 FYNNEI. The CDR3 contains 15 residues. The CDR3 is CASSEGQTNQETQYF. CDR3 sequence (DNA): TGTGCCAGCAGTGAGGGGCAGACCAACCAAGAGACCCAGTACTTC.

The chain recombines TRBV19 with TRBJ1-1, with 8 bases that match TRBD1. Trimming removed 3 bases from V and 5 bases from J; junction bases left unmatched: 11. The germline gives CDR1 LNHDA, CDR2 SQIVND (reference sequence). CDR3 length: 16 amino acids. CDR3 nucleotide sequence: TGTGCCAGTAGTATGGGTGCCCGGACAGGGCGGACTGAAGCTTTCTTT. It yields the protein CASSMGARTGRTEAFF. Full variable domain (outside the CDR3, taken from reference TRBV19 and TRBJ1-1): DGGITQSPKYLFRKEGQNVTLSCEQNLNHDAMYWYRQDPGQGLRLIYYSQIVNDFQKGDIAEGYSVSREKKESFPLTVTSAQKNPTAFYLCASSMGARTGRTEAFFGQGTRLTVV.

The CDR3 spells CASSWSGVVYNEQFF. In DNA, the CDR3 is TGTGCCAGCAGCTGGTCGGGGGTAGTATACAATGAGCAGTTCTTC. This chain joins TRBV7-9 and TRBJ2-1; D perhaps matches TRBD2 (6 bases). This CDR3 contains 15 residues. V lost 4 bases, J lost 4 bases, and 14 bases lay in between. Germline V lookup: CDR1 SEHNR, CDR2 FQNEAQ (reference sequence).

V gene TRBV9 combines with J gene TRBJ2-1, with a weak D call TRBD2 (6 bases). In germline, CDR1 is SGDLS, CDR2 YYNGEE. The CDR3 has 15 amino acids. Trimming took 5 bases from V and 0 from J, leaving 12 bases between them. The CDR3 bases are TGTGCCAGCAGGTCACACGGGAGCTCCTACAATGAGCAGTTCTTC. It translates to CASRSHGSSYNEQFF.

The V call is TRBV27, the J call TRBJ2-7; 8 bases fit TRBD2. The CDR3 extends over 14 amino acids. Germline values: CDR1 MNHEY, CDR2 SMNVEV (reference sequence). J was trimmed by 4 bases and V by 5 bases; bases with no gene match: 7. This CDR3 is CASSPSAGEYEQYF. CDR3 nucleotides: TGTGCCAGCAGTCCTTCAGCGGGAGAGTACGAGCAGTACTTC.

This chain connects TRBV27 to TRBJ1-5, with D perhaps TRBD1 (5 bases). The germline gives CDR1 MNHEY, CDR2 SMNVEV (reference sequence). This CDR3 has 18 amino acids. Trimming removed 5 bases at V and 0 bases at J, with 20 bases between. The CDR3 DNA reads TGTGCCAGCAGTCACCACAAAACAGGTCACCTTAGCAATCAGCCCCAGCATTTT. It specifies CASSHHKTGHLSNQPQHF.

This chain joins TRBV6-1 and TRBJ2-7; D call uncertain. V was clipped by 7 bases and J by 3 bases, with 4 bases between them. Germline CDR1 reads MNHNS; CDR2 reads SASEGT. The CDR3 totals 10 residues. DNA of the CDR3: TGTGCCAGCATAGACTACGAGCAGTACTTC. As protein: CASIDYEQYF.

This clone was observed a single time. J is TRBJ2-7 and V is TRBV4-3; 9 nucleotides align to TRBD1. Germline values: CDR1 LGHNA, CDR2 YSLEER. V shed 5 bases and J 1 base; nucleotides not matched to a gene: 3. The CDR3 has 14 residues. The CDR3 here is CASSDGTGSYEQYF. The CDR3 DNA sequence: TGCGCCAGCAGCGACGGGACAGGGTCCTACGAGCAGTACTTC.

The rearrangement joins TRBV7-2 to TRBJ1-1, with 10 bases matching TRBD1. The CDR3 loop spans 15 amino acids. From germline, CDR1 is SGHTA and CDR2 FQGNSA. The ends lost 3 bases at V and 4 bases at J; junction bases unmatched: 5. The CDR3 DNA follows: TGTGCCAGCAGCTTGGGACAGGGGCCCACCACTGAAGCTTTCTTT. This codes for CASSLGQGPTTEAFF.

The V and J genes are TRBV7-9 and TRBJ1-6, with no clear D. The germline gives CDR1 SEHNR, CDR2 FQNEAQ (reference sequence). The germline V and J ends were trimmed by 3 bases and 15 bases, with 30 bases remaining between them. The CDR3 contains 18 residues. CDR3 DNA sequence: TGTGCCAGCAGCTTTAACCACCCCTCTCCAGCGGCCCTGGCTCTCCTCCACTTT. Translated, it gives CASSFNHPSPAALALLHF.

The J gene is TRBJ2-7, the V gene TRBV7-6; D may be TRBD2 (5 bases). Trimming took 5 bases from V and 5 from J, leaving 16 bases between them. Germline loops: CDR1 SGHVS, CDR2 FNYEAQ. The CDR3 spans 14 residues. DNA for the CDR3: TGTGCCAGCAGCCAGTTAGTCGGGGTTCACGAGCAGTACTTC. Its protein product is CASSQLVGVHEQYF.

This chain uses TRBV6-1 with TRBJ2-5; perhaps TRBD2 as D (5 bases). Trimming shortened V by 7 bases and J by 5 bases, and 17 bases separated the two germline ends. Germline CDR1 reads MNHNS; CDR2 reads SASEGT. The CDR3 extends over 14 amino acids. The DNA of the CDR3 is TGTGCCAGCACCCGAGGGCTAGCCAGGGAGACCCAGTACTTC. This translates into CASTRGLARETQYF.

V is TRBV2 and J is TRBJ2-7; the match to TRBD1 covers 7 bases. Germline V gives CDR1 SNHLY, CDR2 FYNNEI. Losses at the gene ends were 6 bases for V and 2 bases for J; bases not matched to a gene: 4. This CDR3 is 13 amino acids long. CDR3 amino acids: CASRRDRAYEQYF. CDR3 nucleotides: TGTGCCAGCAGAAGGGACAGAGCCTACGAGCAGTACTTC.

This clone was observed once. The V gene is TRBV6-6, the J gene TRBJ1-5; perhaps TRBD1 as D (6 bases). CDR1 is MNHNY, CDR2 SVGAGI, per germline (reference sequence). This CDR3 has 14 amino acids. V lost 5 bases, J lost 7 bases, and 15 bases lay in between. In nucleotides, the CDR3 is TGTGCCAGCAGTCTCGCACAGGGCGGACAGCCCCAGCATTTT. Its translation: CASSLAQGGQPQHF.

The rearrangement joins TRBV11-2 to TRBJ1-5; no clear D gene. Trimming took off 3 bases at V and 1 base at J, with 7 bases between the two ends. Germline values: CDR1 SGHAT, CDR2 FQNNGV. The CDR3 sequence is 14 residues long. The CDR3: CASSLRLSNQPQHF. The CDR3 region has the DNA TGTGCCAGCAGCTTGAGACTGAGCAATCAGCCCCAGCATTTT. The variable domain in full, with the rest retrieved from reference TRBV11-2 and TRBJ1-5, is EAGVAQSPRYKIIEKRQSVAFWCNPISGHATLYWYQQILGQGPKLLIQFQNNGVVDDSQLPKDRFSAERLKGVDSTLKIQPAKLEDSAVYLCASSLRLSNQPQHFGDGTRLSIL.

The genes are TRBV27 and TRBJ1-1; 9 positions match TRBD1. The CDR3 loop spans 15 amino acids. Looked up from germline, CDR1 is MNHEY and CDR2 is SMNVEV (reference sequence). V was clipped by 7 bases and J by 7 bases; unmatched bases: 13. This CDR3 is CASTPLGTGLHEAFF. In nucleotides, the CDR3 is TGTGCCAGCACCCCACTAGGGACAGGGCTCCATGAAGCTTTCTTT.

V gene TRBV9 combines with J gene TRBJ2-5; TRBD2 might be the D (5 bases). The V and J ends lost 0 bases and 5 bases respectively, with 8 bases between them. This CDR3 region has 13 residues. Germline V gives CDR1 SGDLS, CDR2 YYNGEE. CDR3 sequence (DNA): TGTGCCAGCAGCGTAGCGGGGTGGGAGACCCAGTACTTC. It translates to CASSVAGWETQYF.

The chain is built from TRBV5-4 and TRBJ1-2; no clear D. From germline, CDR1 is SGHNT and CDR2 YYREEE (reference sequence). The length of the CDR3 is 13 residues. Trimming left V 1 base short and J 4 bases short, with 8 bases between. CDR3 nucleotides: TGTGCCAGCAGCTTGTTATCCAGCTATGGCTACACCTTC. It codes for CASSLLSSYGYTF.